The sequence of this T cell receptor (beta chain) was determined in a study of CD8+ T cells in alopecia areata. Study in general: Tofacitinib was given for 6 to 18 months, then stopped for 6 months. Study-level points and caveats: Whether baseline CD8+ expansion is linked to response remains uncertain, given a single nonresponder. Persistence during tofacitinib was seen for many expanded lesional clones in scalp and blood. Patients shared TCRs less clearly than mice did, possibly owing to HLA.

Treatment denoted: oral pan-JAK inhibitor, 5-10 mg twice daily. Comments on this clone: Its antigen is not identified.

RNA, once extracted, was reverse transcribed into cDNA for use as the sequencing template. Only in-frame clones appear in the TCRdb table, and some are missing; sequencing was by immunoSEQ multiplex PCR. The sample yields more than 200,000 clones, 43% seen once. Germline lookup yields CDR1 MNHEY and CDR2 SMNVEV (reference sequence). Trimming stripped 6 bases from V and 11 bases from J, with 11 bases between. The length of the CDR3 is 11 residues. The chain uses TRBV27 and TRBJ1-5, with D unresolved. The source was CD4+ T cells sorted from blood, collected at roughly week 38, from a patient treated with tofacitinib. The receptor was derived from a human donor with alopecia areata. The CDR3 protein is CASSDKVAQHF. DNA of the CDR3: TGTGCCAGCAGCGACAAGGTTGCCCAGCATTTT.